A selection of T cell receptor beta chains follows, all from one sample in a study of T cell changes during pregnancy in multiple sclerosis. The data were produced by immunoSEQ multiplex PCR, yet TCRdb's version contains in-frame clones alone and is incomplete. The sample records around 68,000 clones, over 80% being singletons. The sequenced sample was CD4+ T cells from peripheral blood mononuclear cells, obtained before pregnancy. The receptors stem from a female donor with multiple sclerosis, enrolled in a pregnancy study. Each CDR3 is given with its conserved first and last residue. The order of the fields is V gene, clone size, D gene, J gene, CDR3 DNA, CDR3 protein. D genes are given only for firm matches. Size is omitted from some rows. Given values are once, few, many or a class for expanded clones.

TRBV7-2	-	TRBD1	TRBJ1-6	TGTGCCAGCAGCTCCAAGGGACAGGGTGTGTCCTATAATTCACCCCTCCACTTT	CASSSKGQGVSYNSPLHF
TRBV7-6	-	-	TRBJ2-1	TGTGCCAGCAGCTCAGACACTGACAATGAGCAGTTCTTC	CASSSDTDNEQFF
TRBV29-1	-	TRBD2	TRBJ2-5	TGCAGCATGGGGGGGGAGACCCAGTACTTC	CSMGGETQYF
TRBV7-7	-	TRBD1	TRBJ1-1	TGTGCCAGCAGCGAACCTACAGGGGCAGGAGACACTGAAGCTTTCTTT	CASSEPTGAGDTEAFF
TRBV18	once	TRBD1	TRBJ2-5	TGTGCCAGCTCACCCAGACAGGGGGCGCGTGAGACCCAGTACTTC	CASSPRQGARETQYF
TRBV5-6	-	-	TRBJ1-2	TGTGCCAGCAGCTTGAGTCAATTTTCCAGCTATGGCTACACCTTC	CASSLSQFSSYGYTF
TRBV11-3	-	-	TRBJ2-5	TGTGCCAGCAGCCCCTCGTACCAAGAGACCCAGTACTTC	CASSPSYQETQYF
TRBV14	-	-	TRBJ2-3	TGTGCCAGCAGCCAGTATCGGGTCAGTCACACAGATACGCAGTATTTT	CASSQYRVSHTDTQYF
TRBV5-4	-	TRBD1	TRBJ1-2	TGTGCCAGCAGCCCCCTGCGACAGGGGGAGCCCTATGGCTACACCTTC	CASSPLRQGEPYGYTF
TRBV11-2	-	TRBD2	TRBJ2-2	TGTGCCAGCAGCCCCCTGAGAGCGGGAGGTGGGGTTGGCACCGGGGAGCTGTTTTTT	CASSPLRAGGGVGTGELFF
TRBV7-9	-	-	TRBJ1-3	TGTGCCAGCAGAGACACTGGAAACACCATATATTTT	CASRDTGNTIYF
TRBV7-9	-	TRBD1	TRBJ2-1	TGTGCCAGCAGCTCGGGACAGGGAGCCGGGGATGAGCAGTTCTTC	CASSSGQGAGDEQFF
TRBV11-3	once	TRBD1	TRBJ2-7	TGTGCCAGCAGCTTACCGGGACAGGCCTCCTACGAGCAGTACTTC	CASSLPGQASYEQYF
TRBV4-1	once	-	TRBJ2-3	TGCGCCAGCAGCCAGAGTCAGGGCACAGATACGCAGTATTTT	CASSQSQGTDTQYF
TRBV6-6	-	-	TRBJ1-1	TGTGCCAGCAGTTACGGGACACTTCACACTGAAGCTTTCTTT	CASSYGTLHTEAFF
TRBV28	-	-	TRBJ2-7	TGTGCCAGCAGTTCCGGGGGATGGACCTACGAGCAGTACTTC	CASSSGGWTYEQYF
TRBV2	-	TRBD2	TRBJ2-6	TGTGCCCGCGGGGGGGGGCTTGGGGCCAACGTCCTGACTTTC	CARGGGLGANVLTF
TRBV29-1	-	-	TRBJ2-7	TGCAGCGTTGCCCAGGGTTTATACGAGCAGTACTTC	CSVAQGLYEQYF
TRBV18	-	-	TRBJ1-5	TGTGCCAGCTCACCCCTGGGAGCGGGGGGTGATCAGCCCCAGCATTTT	CASSPLGAGGDQPQHF
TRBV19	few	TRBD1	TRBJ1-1	TGTGCCAGTAACGACAGGGGGCGAACTGAAGCTTTCTTT	CASNDRGRTEAFF
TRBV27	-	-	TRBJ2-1	TGTGCCAGCAGTTTCCACAAAACCTACAATGAGCAGTTCTTC	CASSFHKTYNEQFF
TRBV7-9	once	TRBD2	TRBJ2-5	TGTGCCAGCAGTCTAGGACTAGCGGGAGGAAAACGGGAGACCCAGTACTTC	CASSLGLAGGKRETQYF
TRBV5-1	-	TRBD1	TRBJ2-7	TGCGCCAGCAGCTCAGGGGGTAGCTCCTACGAGCAGTACTTC	CASSSGGSSYEQYF
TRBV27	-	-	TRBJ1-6	TGTGCCAGCAGTTCCACCCCGGACATTACCTATAATTCACCCCTCCACTTT	CASSSTPDITYNSPLHF
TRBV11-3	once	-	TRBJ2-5	TGTGCCAGCAGCTTAGGTGGTGGAGGGGAGACCCAGTACTTC	CASSLGGGGETQYF
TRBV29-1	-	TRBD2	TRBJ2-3	TGCAGCGTGCGGACTAGCGGGTTTAGCACAGATACGCAGTATTTT	CSVRTSGFSTDTQYF
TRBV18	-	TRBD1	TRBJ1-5	TGTGCCAGCTCACCGGCTATACAGGGGAGCAATCAGCCCCAGCATTTT	CASSPAIQGSNQPQHF
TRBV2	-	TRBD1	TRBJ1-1	TGTGCCAGCAGTGGGACAGGGCTTAGAAACACTGAAGCTTTCTTT	CASSGTGLRNTEAFF
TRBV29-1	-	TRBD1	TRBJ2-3	TGCAGCGCTGCTACAGGGGGCGAGGTAGATACGCAGTATTTT	CSAATGGEVDTQYF
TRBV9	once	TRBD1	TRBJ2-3	TGTGCCAGCAGCCTAGACAGGGCCCCAAGGACGCAGTATTTT	CASSLDRAPRTQYF
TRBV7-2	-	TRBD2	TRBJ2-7	TGTGCCAGCAGCCCAGTTGGGACTAGCGGGTCCTACGAGCAGTACTTC	CASSPVGTSGSYEQYF
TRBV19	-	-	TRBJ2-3	TGTGCCAGTAGACCCTCTGGTTTCGGTAGCACAGATACGCAGTATTTT	CASRPSGFGSTDTQYF
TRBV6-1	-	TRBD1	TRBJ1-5	TGTGCCAGCAGTAAAGCTTTCGGGACAGGGGCGAACCGAAATCAGCCCCAGCATTTT	CASSKAFGTGANRNQPQHF